The sequence of this TCR beta chain was determined in a study of blood T cells in healthy people across ages. The V gene lost 0 bases and the J gene lost 12 bases, with 18 bases spanning the gap. The CDR3 consists of 15 residues. CDR1 and CDR2 from the germline V gene are DFQATT and SNEGSKA (reference sequence). Each sample gave at least 6 million isolated PBMCs. This clonotype was seen only a few times. Primed by a sample-barcoded 5' primer and a J-beta primer mix, a second PCR proceeded for about 6 to 12 cycles. One entry per CDR3 protein results from TCRdb running MiXCR on the 5' RACE reads. The sample lists about 1,400,000 distinct CDR3 sequences, 42% occurring once.

The specimen was blood. The sequence was collected from a woman under 30 in good health. This chain uses TRBV20-1 with TRBJ1-6; D may be TRBD1 (5 bases). The CDR3 DNA sequence: TGCAGTGCTAGAGACCGGGGCGGCCCCCCGAGACCCCTCCACTTT. It codes for CSARDRGGPPRPLHF.